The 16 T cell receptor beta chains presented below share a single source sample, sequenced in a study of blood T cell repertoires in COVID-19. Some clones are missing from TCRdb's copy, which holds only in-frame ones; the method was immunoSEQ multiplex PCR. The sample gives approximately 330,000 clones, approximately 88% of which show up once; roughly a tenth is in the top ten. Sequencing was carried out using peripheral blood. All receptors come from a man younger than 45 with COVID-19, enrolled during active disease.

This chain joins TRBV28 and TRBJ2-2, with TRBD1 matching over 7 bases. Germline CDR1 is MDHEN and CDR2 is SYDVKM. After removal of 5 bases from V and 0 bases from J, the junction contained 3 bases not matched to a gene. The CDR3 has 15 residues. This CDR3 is CASSAGTANTGELFF. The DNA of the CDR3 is TGTGCCAGCAGTGCCGGGACAGCGAACACCGGGGAGCTGTTTTTT.

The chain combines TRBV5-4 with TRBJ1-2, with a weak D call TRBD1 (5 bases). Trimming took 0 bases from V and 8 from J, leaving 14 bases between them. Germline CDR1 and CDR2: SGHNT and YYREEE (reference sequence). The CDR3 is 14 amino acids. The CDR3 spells CASSLAVSGEGYTF. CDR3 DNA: TGTGCCAGCAGCTTGGCCGTTTCGGGGGAAGGCTACACCTTC.

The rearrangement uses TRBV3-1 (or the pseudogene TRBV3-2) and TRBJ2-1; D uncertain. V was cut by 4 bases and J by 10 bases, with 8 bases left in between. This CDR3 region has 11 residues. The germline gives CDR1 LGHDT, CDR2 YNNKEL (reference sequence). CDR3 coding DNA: TGTGCCAGCAGCCTACGGCGGGAGCAGTTCTTC. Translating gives CASSLRREQFF.

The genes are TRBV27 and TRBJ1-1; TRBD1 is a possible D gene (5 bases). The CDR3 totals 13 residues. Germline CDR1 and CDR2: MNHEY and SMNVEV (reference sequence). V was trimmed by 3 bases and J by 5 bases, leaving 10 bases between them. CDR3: CASSFSRDTEAFF. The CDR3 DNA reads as TGTGCCAGCAGTTTTAGCAGGGATACTGAAGCTTTCTTT.

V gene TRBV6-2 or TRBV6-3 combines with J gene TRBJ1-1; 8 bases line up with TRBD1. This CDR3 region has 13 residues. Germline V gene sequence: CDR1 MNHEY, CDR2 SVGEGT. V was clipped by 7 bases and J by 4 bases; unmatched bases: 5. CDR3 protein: CASIPDRATEAFF. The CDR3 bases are TGTGCCAGCATCCCGGACAGGGCCACTGAAGCTTTCTTT.

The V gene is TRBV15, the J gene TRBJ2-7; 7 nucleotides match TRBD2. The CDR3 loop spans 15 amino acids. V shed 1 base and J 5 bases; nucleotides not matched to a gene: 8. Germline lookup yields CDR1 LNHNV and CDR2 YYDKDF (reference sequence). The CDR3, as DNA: TGTGCCACCAGCAGAGGGCTAGCGGCGTCAGACGAGCAGTACTTC. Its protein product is CATSRGLAASDEQYF.

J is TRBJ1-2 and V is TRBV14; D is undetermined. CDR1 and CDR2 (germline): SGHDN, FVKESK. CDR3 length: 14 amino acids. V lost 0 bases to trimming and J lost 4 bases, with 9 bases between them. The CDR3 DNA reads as TGTGCCAGCAGCCAAGAAACAAGCGTCTATGGCTACACCTTC. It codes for CASSQETSVYGYTF.

DNA for the CDR3: TGTGCCAGCAGCTCCGGCTCAGGCAGCTATGGCTACACCTTC. It yields the protein CASSSGSGSYGYTF. This chain connects TRBV5-5 to TRBJ1-2, with D uncertain. CDR3 size: 14 residues. V gave up 3 bases and J gave up 4 bases, with 13 bases separating them. The germline V gene encodes CDR1 SGHKS and CDR2 YYEKEE (reference sequence).

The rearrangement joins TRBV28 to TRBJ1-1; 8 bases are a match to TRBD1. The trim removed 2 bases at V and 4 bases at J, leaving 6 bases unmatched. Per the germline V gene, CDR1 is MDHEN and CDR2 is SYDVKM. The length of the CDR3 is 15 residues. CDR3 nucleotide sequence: TGTGCCAGCAGTTTAACCCGGGACAGGCCCACTGAAGCTTTCTTT. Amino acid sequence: CASSLTRDRPTEAFF.

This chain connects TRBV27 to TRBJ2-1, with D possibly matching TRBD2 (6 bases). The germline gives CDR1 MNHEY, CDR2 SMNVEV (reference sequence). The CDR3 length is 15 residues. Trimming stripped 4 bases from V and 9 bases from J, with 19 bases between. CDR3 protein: CASSSGTLRRPEQFF. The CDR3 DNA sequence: TGTGCCAGCAGTTCCGGGACTCTTCGTCGTCCTGAGCAGTTCTTC.

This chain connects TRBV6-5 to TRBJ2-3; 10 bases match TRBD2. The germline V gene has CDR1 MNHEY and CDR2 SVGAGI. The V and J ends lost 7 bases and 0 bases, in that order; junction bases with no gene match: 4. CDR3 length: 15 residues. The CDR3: CASTSAGGSTDTQYF. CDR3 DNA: TGTGCCAGCACCTCAGCGGGAGGGAGCACAGATACGCAGTATTTT.

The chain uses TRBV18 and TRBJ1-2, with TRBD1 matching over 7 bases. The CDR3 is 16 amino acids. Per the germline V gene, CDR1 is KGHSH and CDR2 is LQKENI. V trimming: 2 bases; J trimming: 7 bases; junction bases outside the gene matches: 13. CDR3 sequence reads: CASSPFLQGIGGGYTF. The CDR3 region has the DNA TGTGCCAGCTCACCATTTCTACAGGGGATCGGTGGTGGCTACACCTTC.

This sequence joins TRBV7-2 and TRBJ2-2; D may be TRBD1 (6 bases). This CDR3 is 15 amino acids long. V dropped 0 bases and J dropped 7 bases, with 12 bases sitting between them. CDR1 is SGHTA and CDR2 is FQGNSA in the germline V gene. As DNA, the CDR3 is TGTGCCAGCAGCTTAGCAAGGACAGCTGTCGGGGAGCTGTTTTTT. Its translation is CASSLARTAVGELFF.

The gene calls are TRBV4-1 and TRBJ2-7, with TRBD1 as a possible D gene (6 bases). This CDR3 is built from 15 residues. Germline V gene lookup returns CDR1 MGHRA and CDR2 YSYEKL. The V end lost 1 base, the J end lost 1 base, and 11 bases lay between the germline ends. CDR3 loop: CASSQGPQGSYEQYF. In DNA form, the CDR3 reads TGCGCCAGCAGCCAAGGTCCCCAGGGGTCCTACGAGCAGTACTTC.

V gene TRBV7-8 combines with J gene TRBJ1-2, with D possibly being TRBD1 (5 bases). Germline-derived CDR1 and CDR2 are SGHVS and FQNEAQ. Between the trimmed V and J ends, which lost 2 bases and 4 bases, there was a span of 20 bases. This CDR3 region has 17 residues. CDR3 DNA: TGTGCCAGCAGCTTACTTGGGGGGAGCAAAGACGGCTATGGCTACACCTTC. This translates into CASSLLGGSKDGYGYTF.

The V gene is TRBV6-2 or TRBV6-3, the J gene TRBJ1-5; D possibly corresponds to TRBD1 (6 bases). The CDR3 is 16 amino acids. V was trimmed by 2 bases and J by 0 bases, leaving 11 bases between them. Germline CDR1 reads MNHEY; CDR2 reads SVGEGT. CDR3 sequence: CASSYRTAFSNQPQHF. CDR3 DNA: TGTGCCAGCAGTTACCGGACAGCCTTTAGCAATCAGCCCCAGCATTTT.